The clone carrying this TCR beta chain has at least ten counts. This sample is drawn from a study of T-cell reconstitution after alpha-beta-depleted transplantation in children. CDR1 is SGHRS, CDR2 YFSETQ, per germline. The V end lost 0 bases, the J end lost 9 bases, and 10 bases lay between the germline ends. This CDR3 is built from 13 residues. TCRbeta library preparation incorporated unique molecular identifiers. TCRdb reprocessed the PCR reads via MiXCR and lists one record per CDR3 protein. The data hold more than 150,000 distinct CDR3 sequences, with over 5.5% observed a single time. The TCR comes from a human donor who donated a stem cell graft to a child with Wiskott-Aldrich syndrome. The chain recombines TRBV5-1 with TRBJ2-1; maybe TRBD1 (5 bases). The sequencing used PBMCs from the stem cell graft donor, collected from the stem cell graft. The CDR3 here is CASSLEGAAEQFF. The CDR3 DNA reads TGCGCCAGCAGCTTGGAAGGGGCTGCTGAGCAGTTCTTC.